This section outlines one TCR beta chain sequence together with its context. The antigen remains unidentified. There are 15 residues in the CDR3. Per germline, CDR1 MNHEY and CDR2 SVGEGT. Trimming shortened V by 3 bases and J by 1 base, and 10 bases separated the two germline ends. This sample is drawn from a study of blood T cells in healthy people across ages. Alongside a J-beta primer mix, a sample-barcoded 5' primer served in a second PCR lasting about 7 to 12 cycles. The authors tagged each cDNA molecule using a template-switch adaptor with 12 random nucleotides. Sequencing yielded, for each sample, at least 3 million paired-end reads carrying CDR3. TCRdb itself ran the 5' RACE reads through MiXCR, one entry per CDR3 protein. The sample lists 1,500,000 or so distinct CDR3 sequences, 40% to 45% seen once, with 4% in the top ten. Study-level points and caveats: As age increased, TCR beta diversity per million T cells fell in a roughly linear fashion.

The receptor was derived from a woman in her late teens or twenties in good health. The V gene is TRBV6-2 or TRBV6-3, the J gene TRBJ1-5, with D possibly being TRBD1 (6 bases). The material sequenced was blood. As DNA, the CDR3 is TGTGCCAGCAGTTATCCCAGGGGAAGCAATCAGCCCCAGCATTTT. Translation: CASSYPRGSNQPQHF.